Described below is a single T cell receptor beta chain sequence and its context. Its antigen is currently unknown. The use of a sample-barcoded 5' primer and a J-beta primer mix characterized a second PCR of roughly 6 to 11 cycles. One entry per CDR3 protein, called by TCRdb with MiXCR from the 5' RACE reads. The profile covers 650,000 to 1,000,000 distinct CDR3 sequences, with 36% appearing a single time and roughly 13% taken by the ten largest. This sample is drawn from a study of blood T cells in healthy people across ages. Findings of the study overall: The fall in TCR beta diversity per million T cells was roughly linear with age.

The CDR3 contains 16 residues. Germline lookup yields CDR1 MDHEN and CDR2 SYDVKM. Losses at the gene ends were 3 bases for V and 5 bases for J; bases not matched to a gene: 8. The source of this sequence is a man aged 18 to 35 in good health. The V gene is TRBV28, the J gene TRBJ2-1; 9 positions match TRBD1. Sequenced sample: blood. The CDR3 bases are TGTGCCAGCAGTTTCTTGGCCGGGACAGGGAACAATGAGCAGTTCTTC. This gives the protein CASSFLAGTGNNEQFF.